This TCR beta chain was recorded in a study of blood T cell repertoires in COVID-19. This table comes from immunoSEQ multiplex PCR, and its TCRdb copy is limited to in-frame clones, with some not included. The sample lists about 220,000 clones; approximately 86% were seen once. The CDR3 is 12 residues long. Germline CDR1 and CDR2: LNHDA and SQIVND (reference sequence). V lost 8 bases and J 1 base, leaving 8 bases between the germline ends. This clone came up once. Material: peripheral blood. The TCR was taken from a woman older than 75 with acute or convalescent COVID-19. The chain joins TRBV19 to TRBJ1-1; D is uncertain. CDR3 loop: CASYSWNTEAFF. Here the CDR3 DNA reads TGTGCCAGTTACAGCTGGAACACTGAAGCTTTCTTT.